The entry below describes one T cell receptor beta chain. This sample was included in a study of blood T cells in healthy people across ages. Study details: Template switching caught about one barcoded beta molecule for each two T cells.

CDR1 and CDR2 (germline): KGHDR, SFDVKD. The CDR3 spans 12 residues. Trimming left V 9 bases short and J 8 bases short, with 15 bases between. With a J-beta primer mix and a sample-barcoded 5' primer, a second PCR ran roughly 7 to 11 cycles. CDR3-containing paired-end reads numbering at least 2.5 million came from each sample. TCRdb reprocessed the 5' RACE reads with MiXCR, giving one entry per CDR3 protein. In the table there are 1.5 million to 2 million distinct CDR3 sequences, 49% of which are singletons. The chain uses TRBV24-1 and TRBJ1-2; D is perhaps TRBD1 (5 bases). This receptor was obtained from a woman in her forties in good health. Material for sequencing was blood. CDR3 DNA sequence: TGTGCCACCGCGGGGACCGAGGAGGGCTACACCTTC. It specifies CATAGTEEGYTF.